The 26 T cell receptor beta chains given below trace back to one sample, sequenced in a study of blood T cell repertoires in COVID-19. TCRdb's copy holds only in-frame clones and misses some; the assay was immunoSEQ multiplex PCR. Counted here are about 280,000 clones, roughly 88% occurring once; the ten biggest clones make up almost 9.5%. The specimen was peripheral blood. The receptors stem from a young man with active or convalescent COVID-19.

About this clone itself: At the DNA level, this CDR3 is encoded by other sequences in the same sample as well. The chain is built from TRBV9 and TRBJ1-2; D uncertain. V lost 0 bases and J 4 bases, leaving 4 bases between the germline ends. Looked up from germline, CDR1 is SGDLS and CDR2 is YYNGEE. The CDR3 spans 12 residues. The CDR3 loop reads CASSVASYGYTF. CDR3 bases: TGTGCCAGCAGCGTAGCCAGCTATGGCTACACCTTC. Full variable domain (outside the CDR3, taken from reference TRBV9 and TRBJ1-2): DSGVTQTPKHLITATGQRVTLRCSPRSGDLSVYWYQQSLDQGLQFLIQYYNGEERAKGNILERFSAQQFPDLHSELNLSSLELGDSALYFCASSVASYGYTFGSGTRLTVV.

DNA for the CDR3: TGTGCCAGCAGCTTAGCTACCCGGTCACAGGGCACAGATACGCAGTATTTT. Its protein is CASSLATRSQGTDTQYF. The chain uses TRBV11-2 and TRBJ2-3; a possible D gene is TRBD1 (5 bases). Germline loops: CDR1 SGHAT, CDR2 FQNNGV. CDR3 length equals 17 residues. The germline V and J ends were trimmed by 1 base and 1 base, with 15 bases remaining between them.

The chain uses TRBV6-5 and TRBJ1-2; 10 nucleotides align to TRBD1. Per the germline V gene, CDR1 is MNHEY and CDR2 is SVGAGI. CDR3 length: 14 residues. Germline trimming cut 5 bases from V and 9 bases from J; bases unmatched to any gene: 9. Written as DNA, the CDR3 is TGTGCCAGCAGTACCGGGGACAGGGGTAATAGCTACACCTTC. It encodes CASSTGDRGNSYTF.

This chain joins TRBV10-3 and TRBJ1-2, with D possibly TRBD1 on 6 matching bases. CDR3 length: 16 residues. V was trimmed by 3 bases and J by 3 bases, leaving 17 bases between them. Germline CDR1 ENHRY, CDR2 SYGVKD. In nucleotides, the CDR3 is TGTGCCATCAGTGATCAAATGGACAGAAAATACTATGGCTACACCTTC. It encodes CAISDQMDRKYYGYTF.

The rearrangement uses TRBV12-3 or TRBV12-4 and TRBJ1-1; no firm D call. The CDR3 runs 13 residues. With 1 base removed from V and 4 bases from J, the gap between germline ends came to 7 bases. The CDR3 DNA sequence: TGTGCCAGCAGTTTAGGACTGGCCACTGAAGCTTTCTTT. This translates into CASSLGLATEAFF.

Only a few counts were recorded for this clone. The V and J genes are TRBV9 and TRBJ1-1; the D gene is possibly TRBD1 (6 bases). The germline CDR1 and CDR2 sequences are SGDLS and YYNGEE. This CDR3 is 12 amino acids long. V lost 7 bases and J lost 7, with 14 bases in between. The CDR3 DNA is TGTGCCAGCCCCCGAGGGGGGGGTGAAGCTTTCTTT. It specifies CASPRGGGEAFF.

This clone was detected only a few times. The chain couples TRBV19 to TRBJ1-2; D is possibly TRBD1 (6 bases). From germline, CDR1 is LNHDA and CDR2 SQIVND (reference sequence). V dropped 6 bases and J dropped 7 bases, with 9 bases sitting between them. The CDR3 sequence is 11 residues long. The CDR3 here is CASRQGIGYTF. The CDR3 bases are TGTGCCAGTAGGCAGGGGATTGGCTACACCTTC.

The J gene is TRBJ1-1, the V gene TRBV25-1; D might be TRBD1 (6 bases). Looked up from germline, CDR1 is MGHDK and CDR2 is SYGVNS. The V gene lost 11 bases and the J gene lost 3 bases, with 13 bases spanning the gap. The CDR3 is 12 residues long. The DNA of the CDR3 is TGTGCCTCCCAGGCAGGGGACACTGAAGCTTTCTTT. Encoded protein: CASQAGDTEAFF.

The chain carries TRBV6-2 or TRBV6-3 and TRBJ1-5; D gene ambiguous. CDR3 length: 15 amino acids. From germline, CDR1 is MNHEY and CDR2 SVGEGT. Trimming pared 6 bases from V and 1 base from J, leaving 13 bases between. CDR3 residues: CASSVAQISNQPQHF. CDR3 sequence (DNA): TGTGCCAGCAGCGTCGCACAGATAAGCAATCAGCCCCAGCATTTT.

The rearrangement joins TRBV19 to TRBJ1-2, with 8 bases identical to TRBD1. CDR1 is LNHDA, CDR2 SQIVND, per germline (reference sequence). The CDR3 covers 15 residues. V was clipped by 4 bases and J by 3 bases; unmatched bases: 7. The CDR3 protein is CASSKPGQAYYGYTF. The CDR3 coding sequence is TGTGCCAGTAGTAAGCCGGGACAGGCGTACTATGGCTACACCTTC.

The chain has TRBV29-1 and TRBJ2-7; tentative D call: TRBD1 (6 bases). In germline, CDR1 is SQVTM, CDR2 ANQGSEA. Trimming left V 5 bases short and J 7 bases short, with 15 bases between. The CDR3 covers 12 residues. Written as DNA, the CDR3 is TGCAGCGTTATAACAGGGAGATGGGAGCAGTACTTC. Protein product: CSVITGRWEQYF.

The chain employs TRBV12-3 or TRBV12-4 and TRBJ1-1, with D tentatively TRBD1 (6 bases). V dropped 1 base and J dropped 9 bases, with 9 bases sitting between them. This CDR3 comprises 12 residues. The CDR3: CASSLETGKAFF. DNA for the CDR3: TGTGCCAGCAGTTTAGAGACAGGTAAAGCTTTCTTT.

This chain connects TRBV11-1 to TRBJ1-1; no clear D gene. Trimming removed 1 base from V and 2 bases from J, with 8 bases in between. Germline V gene data show CDR1 as SGHAT and CDR2 as FQDESV (reference sequence). The CDR3 is 14 residues long. Here the CDR3 reads CASSLVPENTEAFF. DNA of the CDR3: TGTGCCAGCAGCTTAGTTCCAGAAAACACTGAAGCTTTCTTT. The full variable domain, with the rest looked up from reference TRBV11-1 and TRBJ1-1, is EAEVAQSPRYKITEKSQAVAFWCDPISGHATLYWYRQILGQGPELLVQFQDESVVDDSQLPKDRFSAERLKGVDSTLKIQPAELGDSAMYLCASSLVPENTEAFFGQGTRLTVV.

The chain is built from TRBV6-5 and TRBJ2-7, with TRBD1 matching 7 bases. Germline CDR1 is MNHEY and CDR2 is SVGAGI. The CDR3 contains 15 residues. Trimming took 6 bases from V and 1 from J; bases not matched to a gene: 9. The CDR3: CASRTNRGASYEQYF. The CDR3 DNA reads TGTGCCAGCAGAACCAACAGGGGAGCTTCCTACGAGCAGTACTTC.

V and J are TRBV6-1 and TRBJ1-3; D might be TRBD1 (5 bases). Trimming shortened V by 2 bases and J by 2 bases, and 10 bases separated the two germline ends. There are 15 residues in the CDR3. Looked up from germline, CDR1 is MNHNS and CDR2 is SASEGT. The CDR3 loop reads CASSESTGPGNTIYF. CDR3 in DNA: TGTGCCAGCAGTGAATCCACAGGCCCTGGAAACACCATATATTTT.

The rearrangement joins TRBV27 to TRBJ2-1, with D possibly TRBD2 on 5 matching bases. The V gene lost 2 bases and the J gene lost 6 bases, with 14 bases spanning the gap. There are 15 residues in the CDR3. CDR1 is MNHEY, CDR2 SMNVEV, per germline (reference sequence). The CDR3 region is CASSLVGISGNEQFF. DNA of the CDR3: TGTGCCAGCAGTTTAGTAGGGATCAGCGGCAATGAGCAGTTCTTC.

With respect to this clone: A read error may produce the germline difference seen at one junction end. The chain couples TRBV3-1 (or the pseudogene TRBV3-2) to TRBJ1-2; possible D gene TRBD1, 6 bases. Germline V lookup: CDR1 LGHDT, CDR2 YNNKEL (reference sequence). The CDR3 contains 14 residues. CDR3 in DNA: TGTGCCAGCACCCAAGGGGGGGGAGACTATGGCTACACCTTC. This encodes CASTQGGGDYGYTF.

The rearrangement uses TRBV7-6 and TRBJ2-7; TRBD1 matches at 8 bases. The CDR3 contains 14 residues. In germline, CDR1 is SGHVS, CDR2 FNYEAQ. The V gene end was trimmed by 3 bases and the J gene end by 0 bases; junction bases not matched to a gene: 1. The CDR3 loop is CASSLDRVSYEQYF. CDR3 in DNA: TGTGCCAGCAGCTTGGACAGGGTCTCCTACGAGCAGTACTTC.

This clone was counted once. V is TRBV27 and J is TRBJ1-5; D may be TRBD1 (6 bases). The CDR3 extends over 18 amino acids. V shed 3 bases and J shed 7 bases, with 25 bases lying between them. The germline CDR1 and CDR2 sequences are MNHEY and SMNVEV (reference sequence). CDR3 region: CASSLRSLGGPIGQPQHF. CDR3 DNA sequence: TGTGCCAGCAGTTTGAGGTCACTCGGGGGGCCGATCGGGCAGCCCCAGCATTTT.

The chain links TRBV5-1 to TRBJ1-6; D call uncertain. The CDR3 is 14 residues long. V was cut by 5 bases and J by 8 bases, with 14 bases left in between. Germline values: CDR1 SGHRS, CDR2 YFSETQ. This CDR3 is CASRPTESYSPLHF. The CDR3 region has the DNA TGCGCCAGCAGACCTACAGAGAGCTATTCACCCCTCCACTTT.

The chain uses TRBV11-2 and TRBJ2-1; possibly TRBD1 for D (5 bases). Trimming stripped 0 bases from V and 3 bases from J, with 6 bases between. This CDR3 spans 14 amino acids. Germline CDR1 reads SGHAT; CDR2 reads FQNNGV. CDR3 residues: CASSLEQVYNEQFF. CDR3 DNA sequence: TGTGCCAGCAGCTTAGAACAGGTCTACAATGAGCAGTTCTTC.

The rearrangement links TRBV5-4 to TRBJ1-2; the match to TRBD1 covers 8 bases. The CDR3 runs to 17 residues. The V and J ends lost 4 bases and 0 bases, in that order; junction bases with no gene match: 11. Germline values: CDR1 SGHNT, CDR2 YYREEE (reference sequence). DNA for the CDR3: TGTGCCAGCAGCACGGGACAGGAGCGCCTAGCTAACTATGGCTACACCTTC. Translated: CASSTGQERLANYGYTF.

The chain is built from TRBV6-5 and TRBJ1-1, with 9 bases matching TRBD1. V lost 7 bases to trimming and J lost 2 bases; unmatched junction nucleotides: 5. This CDR3 is 14 amino acids long. Per the germline V gene, CDR1 is MNHEY and CDR2 is SVGAGI. As DNA, the CDR3 is TGTGCCAGCATCTTGACAGGGGGTAACACTGAAGCTTTCTTT. This translates into CASILTGGNTEAFF.

The rearrangement uses TRBV5-6 and TRBJ2-2, with a weak D call TRBD2 (5 bases). Germline V gives CDR1 SGHDT, CDR2 YYEEEE. Trimming left V 0 bases short and J 5 bases short, with 14 bases between. The CDR3 runs 16 residues. CDR3 nucleotide sequence: TGTGCCAGCAGCTTGGTTCGGACTCCCGGAACCGGGGAGCTGTTTTTT. This codes for CASSLVRTPGTGELFF.

V and J are TRBV6-5 and TRBJ2-7; D might be TRBD2 (6 bases). V was cut by 0 bases and J by 6 bases, with 9 bases left in between. In germline, CDR1 is MNHEY, CDR2 SVGAGI. The CDR3 is made up of 13 amino acids. This chain's CDR3 is CASSYSGGFEQYF. CDR3 DNA sequence: TGTGCCAGCAGTTACTCGGGAGGTTTCGAGCAGTACTTC.

This chain uses TRBV14 with TRBJ2-1, with 7 bases aligning to TRBD1. Unmatched junction bases numbered 9, after V lost 4 bases and J lost 0 bases. This CDR3 is 17 amino acids long. Germline V lookup: CDR1 SGHDN, CDR2 FVKESK. The CDR3 DNA is TGTGCCAGCAGCCGGACAGGTCCCCTAAGCTCCTACAATGAGCAGTTCTTC. Its translation: CASSRTGPLSSYNEQFF.